The text below deals with one TCR beta chain. This clone was picked up one time. Its target antigen remains unknown. No clone much larger than this one lies a single base away; base qualities are absent. Relative to germline, V is missing 5 bases and J is missing 6 bases, with 7 bases of the junction outside any gene match. Reading the germline V gene (reference sequence) gives CDR1 LNHDA and CDR2 SQIVND. The CDR3, from cysteine to phenylalanine, totals 15 residues. Solely the CDR3 DNA is kept, with 45 bases framed from the first base. These data are taken from a study of cytomegalovirus exposure and HLA in healthy donors (dated by TCRdb to 2017 to 2019). For the study in its entirety: According to an earlier analysis of around 600 of the donors, roughly 180 million T cells yielded 120 million or so unique TCR beta sequences and 250 to 350 Gb of sequence data. An early release covering roughly 600 HLA-typed donors comprised approximately 290 gigabases of sequencing data and around 80 million unique TCR sequences. The genetic ancestry cluster associated with self-reported Caucasian donors included 80% to 90% of the approximately 430 genotyped donors. The aim of the study was to test whether cataloging public T cell receptors could identify signatures of past pathogen exposure. The T cell repertoires of 666 subjects were profiled by immunosequencing and related to cytomegalovirus serostatus. In addition to the first cohort of hundreds of subjects, a separate validation cohort of approximately 130 different subjects was used. To predict cytomegalovirus infection status, the study brought together high-throughput TCR immunosequencing, statistical association of individual TCRs with disease status, and machine learning. A later analysis re-examined previously published TCR beta repertoires from over 500 donors and added high-resolution HLA genotyping to investigate patterns of TCR occurrence. In the later analysis, no new phenotypic data were used to find candidate immune exposures; instead, reliance was placed on TCR beta sequences and their occurrence across donors. To decide whether each TCR beta V gene segment behaved as functional or pseudogenic, an earlier analysis of nearly 600 of the donors relied on high-throughput TCR beta sequencing. Donor age, sex, ethnicity and CMV serostatus were compiled together with the repertoire data. A later genetic analysis used genome-wide SNP genotypes for about 60% of the roughly 670 donors, treating that subset as a discovery cohort. All discovery cohort repertoires had been generated on a single sequencing platform. Both class I and class II loci were covered by HLA typing, at four-digit resolution. The number of typed donors differed by locus: about 620-640 for A, B, C, DRB1 and DQB1; some 540 for DQA1; over 600 for DPA1; and about 450 for DPB1. Because of strong linkage in the cohort, five DR-DQ haplotypes were treated as single units for association and clustering. On average, roughly 240,000 unique TCR beta nucleotide sequences were sequenced per donor among a few hundred genotyped donors of the cohort, with roughly 18% of those sequences being non-productive. Results the study describes overall, beyond this receptor: A cluster of highly shared sequence variants was judged likely to represent a technical artifact of the sequencing pipeline. In both the original and validation cohorts, the classifier was reported to diagnose cytomegalovirus status with high specificity and sensitivity. At a false discovery rate of 0.05, a later analysis linked fewer than 20,000 TCR beta sequences to specific HLA alleles. Linkage disequilibrium might explain the correlated functional status among segregating V segments, but an unknown experimental factor could not be excluded. An association between a missense DCLRE1C variant and V-gene and J-gene trimming of TCR beta chains was found in a later genetic analysis and replicated in an independent cohort. The authors suggested that the approach could potentially be generalized to other disease states and immunological phenotypes. This cohort had only TCR beta chains sequenced, and the lack of alpha or paired-chain data limited which features could be detected. HLA typing was unavailable for some donors at each locus, so association tests used only the typed subset. According to a later analysis, TCR association rates differed among HLA loci, with DRB1 alleles showing the most associated TCRs and HLA-C alleles showing the fewest. The only immune exposure information available for the cohort was CMV serostatus. Approximately 18 rarely observed V segments, including chromosome 9 orphons, were excluded from the earlier analysis of several hundred of the donors because counts were too low. In a later analysis, HLA-associated TCR beta chains showed more clonal expansion and lower generation probabilities than non-associated chains that were equally common. When HLA alleles, especially DR and DQ, strongly co-occurred, attributing TCR associations to individual alleles was difficult. A further reported finding was that TCR beta sequences accurately predicted the HLA-A and HLA-B alleles for most subjects in the first cohort. Some IMGT-functional V segments, including TRBV6-2 and TRBV6-3, could not be told apart with the 87-base-pair reads, so those segments were excluded. A later genetic analysis reported fewer N-insertions in productive TCRs among donors in an Asian-associated ancestry cluster than the roughly 650-donor mean. Most TCR sequences were seen in very few donors, while some public TCRs were found in many individuals. Most CMV-associated TCR beta chains appeared to be HLA-restricted in a later analysis, and the HLA associations seemed to be driven largely by CMV exposure. A few of the identified cytomegalovirus-associated TCR beta chains were confirmed in vitro to be specific for cytomegalovirus antigens. A later analysis reported that several top co-occurrence clusters appeared linked to parvovirus B19, influenza, CMV and Epstein-Barr virus. Sequencing depth was assumed to be roughly uniform across donors in the presence/absence analyses, though that assumption may not hold. Broadly in line with IMGT annotations, most TCR beta V segments showed up in productive rearrangements about 87% or about 30% of the time in an earlier analysis of 450 to 600 of the donors. A total of 164 TCR beta chains were listed by the study as associated with cytomegalovirus.

Libraries were built with the immunoSEQ multiplex PCR assay. A mixture of 60 forward primers for TCR Vbeta segments and 13 reverse primers for TCR Jbeta segments was used in the multiplex PCR. The CDR3 region of rearranged TCR beta genes was amplified from genomic DNA with a multiplex PCR assay. The Illumina HiSeq System was used to sequence the amplified TCR beta libraries as 87-base-pair reads. The source study handled its data this way. In a later analysis, about 80 million unique TCR beta chains were counted across the roughly 670 repertoires, and roughly 10 million of these chains were shared by at least two donors. To remove PCR and sequencing errors, raw reads were error-corrected and collapsed into unique sequences using a nearest-neighbor algorithm that merged closely related sequences. CDR3 sequences were aligned to IMGT reference sequences to assign V, D and J gene segments. For a sequence to be retained, at least a six-nucleotide match to both a V gene segment and a J gene segment was required. Rearrangements were classified as productive when the CDR3 lacked stop codons and remained in frame with V and J, and all other rearrangements were classified as non-productive. Following IMGT convention, CDR3 was defined as the stretch from the second conserved V-encoded cysteine to the conserved J-encoded phenylalanine. The earlier analysis of some 550 of the donors excluded any sequence lacking an unambiguous match to a single V gene segment. In an earlier analysis of some 590 of the donors, a V segment was called functional when productive rearrangements were above 56.7%, and segregating when the standard deviation between donors exceeded 5%. A statistical classification framework was built to diagnose cytomegalovirus status from the catalog of TCR beta chain sequences. A later analysis assigned V and J genes by comparing TCR nucleotide sequences with IMGT/GENE-DB human TR gene sequences. In a later analysis, CDR3 sequences and most-parsimonious VDJ recombination scenarios were assigned using the TCRdist pipeline. In a later analysis, each TCR beta chain was defined by its CDR3 amino acid sequence together with its V-gene family, and reads without a unique V-gene family were excluded. In a later analysis, around 650 highly shared, low-generation-probability nucleotide sequences were removed to address suspected cross-contamination and a sequencing artifact. For each public chain, a later analysis derived a clonal expansion index from normalized ranks of inferred template counts within each repertoire. Generation probabilities in a later analysis came from a VDJ recombination model fitted to out-of-frame rearrangements, and those results were checked against IGoR. A later analysis scored TCR-TCR, TCR-HLA and TCR-CMV co-occurrence with hypergeometric tests, applying a repertoire-size bias correction to TCR pairs. To estimate false discovery rates, a later analysis permuted the HLA or CMV assignments 20 times. A later analysis grouped co-occurring TCRs with DBSCAN, adding TCRdist sequence similarity when clustering within HLA-allele-positive subsets. For co-occurrence clustering, repertoires with fewer than 30,000 or more than 120,000 public chains were excluded, along with several repertoires with anomalous nucleotide sharing. TCRdb's version of the immuneACCESS table is confined to in-frame rearrangements and falls short of the full clone set. An unresolved V gene accounts for under half of the shortfall where checked; the remainder is of unknown origin. V and J calls and clone size are given by that table; D and trimming were obtained from the DNA. This sample lists 250,000 to 300,000 clones; approximately 84% were detected once. The biggest ten clones account for 1.5% to 2% of the sample.

The cohort consisted of 600 or so healthy bone marrow donors. At the time of sampling, every cohort member was nominally healthy, though immune exposures that went unrecorded were likely present. The donor tested CMV seropositive, placing the donor among the 250 to 350 seropositive members of the cohort. A peripheral blood sample was collected from each donor, and TCR beta sequencing was performed on peripheral blood mononuclear cells. The Qiagen DNeasy Blood Extraction Kit was used to extract genomic DNA from the blood cell samples. The receptor comes from a woman aged 35 to 49 in good health and CMV-seropositive. The sample comprised PBMCs. This receptor chain uses TRBV19 and TRBJ2-1; 10 bases in the middle match TRBD1. CDR3 loop: CASSPDRGLGNEQFF. Read as DNA, the sequence is TGTGCCAGTAGTCCTGACAGGGGGCTAGGCAATGAGCAGTTCTTC.